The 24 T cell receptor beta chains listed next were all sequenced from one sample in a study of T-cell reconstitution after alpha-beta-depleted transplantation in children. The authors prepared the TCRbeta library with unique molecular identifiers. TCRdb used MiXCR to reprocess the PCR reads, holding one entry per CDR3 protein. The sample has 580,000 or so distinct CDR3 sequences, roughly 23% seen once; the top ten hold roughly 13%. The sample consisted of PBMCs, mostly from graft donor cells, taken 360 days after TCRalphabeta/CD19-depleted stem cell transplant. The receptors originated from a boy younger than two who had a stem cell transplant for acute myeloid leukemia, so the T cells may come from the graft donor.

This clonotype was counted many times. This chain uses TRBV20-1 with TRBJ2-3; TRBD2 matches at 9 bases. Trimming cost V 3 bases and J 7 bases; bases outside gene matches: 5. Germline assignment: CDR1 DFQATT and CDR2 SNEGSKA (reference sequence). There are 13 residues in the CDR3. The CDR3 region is CSAREASGNTQYF. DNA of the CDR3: TGCAGTGCTAGGGAGGCTAGCGGGAATACGCAGTATTTT.

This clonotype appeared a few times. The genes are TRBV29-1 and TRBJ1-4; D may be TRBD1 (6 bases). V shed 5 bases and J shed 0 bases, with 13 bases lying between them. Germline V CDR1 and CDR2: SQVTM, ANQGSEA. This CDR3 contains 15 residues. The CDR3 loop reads CSVTQGSATNEKLFF. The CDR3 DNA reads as TGCAGCGTTACACAGGGCTCGGCAACTAATGAAAAACTGTTTTTT.

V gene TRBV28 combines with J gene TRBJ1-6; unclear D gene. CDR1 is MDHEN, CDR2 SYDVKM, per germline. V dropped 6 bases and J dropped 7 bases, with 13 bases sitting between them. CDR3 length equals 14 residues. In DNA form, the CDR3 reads TGTGCCAGCAGCCTTTTTAGGGAGAATTCACCCCTCCACTTT. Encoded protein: CASSLFRENSPLHF.

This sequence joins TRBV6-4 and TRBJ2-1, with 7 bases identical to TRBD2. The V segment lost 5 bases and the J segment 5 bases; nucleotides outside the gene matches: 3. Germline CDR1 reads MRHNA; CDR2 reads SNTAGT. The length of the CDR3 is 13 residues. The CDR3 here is CASSQLANNEQFF. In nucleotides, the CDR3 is TGTGCCAGCAGTCAACTAGCGAACAATGAGCAGTTCTTC.

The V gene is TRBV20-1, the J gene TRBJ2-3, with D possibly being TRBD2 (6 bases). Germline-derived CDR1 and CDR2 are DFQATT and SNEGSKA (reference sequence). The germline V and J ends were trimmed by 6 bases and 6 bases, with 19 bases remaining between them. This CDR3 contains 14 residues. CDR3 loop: CSATPMRGRDTQYF. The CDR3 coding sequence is TGCAGTGCCACACCCATGCGGGGTCGGGATACGCAGTATTTT.

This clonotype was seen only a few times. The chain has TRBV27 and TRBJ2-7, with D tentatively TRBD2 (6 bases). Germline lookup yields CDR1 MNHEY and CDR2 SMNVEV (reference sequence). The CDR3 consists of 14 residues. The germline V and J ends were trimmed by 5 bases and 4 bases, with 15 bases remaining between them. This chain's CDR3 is CASSVDGGRYEQYF. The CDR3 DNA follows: TGTGCCAGCAGTGTGGACGGAGGGAGATACGAGCAGTACTTC.

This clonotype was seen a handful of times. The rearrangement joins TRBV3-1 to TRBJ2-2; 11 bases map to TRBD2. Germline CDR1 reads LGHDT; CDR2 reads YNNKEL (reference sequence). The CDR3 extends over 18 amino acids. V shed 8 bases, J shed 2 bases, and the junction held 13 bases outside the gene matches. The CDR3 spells CASCRPGLAVINTGELFF. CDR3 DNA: TGTGCCAGCTGCCGACCGGGACTAGCGGTGATAAACACCGGGGAGCTGTTTTTT.

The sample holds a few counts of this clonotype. DNA for the CDR3: TGTGCCAGCGCCTCAGGGGTGATCCAAGAGACCCAGTACTTC. It specifies CASASGVIQETQYF. The V and J genes are TRBV6-1 and TRBJ2-5; D perhaps matches TRBD1 (6 bases). The germline V and J ends were trimmed by 8 bases and 1 base, with 14 bases remaining between them. The germline V gene encodes CDR1 MNHNS and CDR2 SASEGT. The CDR3 has 14 residues.

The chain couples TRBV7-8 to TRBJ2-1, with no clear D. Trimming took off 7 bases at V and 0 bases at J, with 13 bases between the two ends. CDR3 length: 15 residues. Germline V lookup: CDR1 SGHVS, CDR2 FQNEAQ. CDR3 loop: CASTDHSDSYNEQFF. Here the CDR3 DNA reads TGTGCCAGCACCGACCACAGCGACTCCTACAATGAGCAGTTCTTC. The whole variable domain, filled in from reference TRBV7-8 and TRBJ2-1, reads GAGVSQSPRYKVAKRGQDVALRCDPISGHVSLFWYQQALGQGPEFLTYFQNEAQLDKSGLPSDRFFAERPEGSVSTLKIQRTQQEDSAVYLCASTDHSDSYNEQFFGPGTRLTVL.

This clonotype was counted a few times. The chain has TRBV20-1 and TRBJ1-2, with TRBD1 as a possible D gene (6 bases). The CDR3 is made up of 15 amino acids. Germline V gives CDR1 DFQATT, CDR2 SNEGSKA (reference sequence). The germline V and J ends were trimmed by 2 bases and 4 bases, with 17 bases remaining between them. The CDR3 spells CSARKGGRGGYGYTF. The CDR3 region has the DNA TGCAGTGCTAGAAAGGGCGGCAGGGGAGGCTATGGCTACACCTTC.

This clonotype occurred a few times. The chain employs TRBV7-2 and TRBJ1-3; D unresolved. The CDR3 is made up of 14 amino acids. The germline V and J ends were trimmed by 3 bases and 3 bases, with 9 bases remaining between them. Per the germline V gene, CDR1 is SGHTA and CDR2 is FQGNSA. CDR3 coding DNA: TGTGCCAGCAGCTTTATGGGCCATGGAAACACCATATATTTT. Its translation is CASSFMGHGNTIYF.

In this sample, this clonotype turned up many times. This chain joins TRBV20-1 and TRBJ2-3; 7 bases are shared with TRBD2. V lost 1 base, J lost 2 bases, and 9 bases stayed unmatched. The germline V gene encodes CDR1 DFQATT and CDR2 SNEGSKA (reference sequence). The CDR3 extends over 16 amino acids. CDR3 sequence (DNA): TGCAGTGCTAGAGTTGGGAGACTAGCCTTCACAGATACGCAGTATTTT. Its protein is CSARVGRLAFTDTQYF.

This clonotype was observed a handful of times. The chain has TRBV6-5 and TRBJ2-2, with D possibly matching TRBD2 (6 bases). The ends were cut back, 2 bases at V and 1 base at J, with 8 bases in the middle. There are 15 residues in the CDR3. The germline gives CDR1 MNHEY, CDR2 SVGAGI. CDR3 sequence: CASSYRDWNTGELFF. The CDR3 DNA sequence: TGTGCCAGCAGTTACCGGGACTGGAACACCGGGGAGCTGTTTTTT.

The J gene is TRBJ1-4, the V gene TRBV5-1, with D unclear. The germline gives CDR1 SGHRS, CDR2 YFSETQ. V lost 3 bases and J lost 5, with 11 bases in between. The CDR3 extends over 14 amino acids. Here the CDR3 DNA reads TGCGCCAGCAGCTCTCCACGGACGAATGAAAAACTGTTTTTT. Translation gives CASSSPRTNEKLFF.

The CDR3 protein is CASSPPTGPSNTEAFF. The DNA of the CDR3 is TGTGCCAGCTCACCACCGACAGGACCTTCGAACACTGAAGCTTTCTTT. The rearrangement links TRBV18 to TRBJ1-1; possible D gene TRBD1, 6 bases. The V gene lost 0 bases and the J gene lost 1 base, with 12 bases spanning the gap. CDR3 size: 16 residues. Germline V gives CDR1 KGHSH, CDR2 LQKENI.

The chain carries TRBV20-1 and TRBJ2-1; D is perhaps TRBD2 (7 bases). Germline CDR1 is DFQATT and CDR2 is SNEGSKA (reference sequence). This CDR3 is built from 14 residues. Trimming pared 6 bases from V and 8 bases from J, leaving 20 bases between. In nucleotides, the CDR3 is TGCAGTGCAAACCTGGAGGGGGGGAGCGATGAGCAGTTCTTC. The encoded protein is CSANLEGGSDEQFF.

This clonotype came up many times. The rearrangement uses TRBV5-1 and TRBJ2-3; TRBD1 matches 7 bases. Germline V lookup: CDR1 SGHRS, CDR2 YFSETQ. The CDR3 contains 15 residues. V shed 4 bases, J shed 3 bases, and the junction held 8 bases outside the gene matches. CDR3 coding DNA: TGCGCCAGCAGCGTTGCGAACAGGGGAACAGATACGCAGTATTTT. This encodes CASSVANRGTDTQYF.

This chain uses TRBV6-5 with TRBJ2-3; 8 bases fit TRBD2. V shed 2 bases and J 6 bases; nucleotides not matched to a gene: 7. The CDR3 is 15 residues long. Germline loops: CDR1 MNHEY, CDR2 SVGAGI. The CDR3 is CASSYLAGPRDTQYF. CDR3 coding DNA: TGTGCCAGCAGTTACCTAGCGGGCCCCCGGGATACGCAGTATTTT.

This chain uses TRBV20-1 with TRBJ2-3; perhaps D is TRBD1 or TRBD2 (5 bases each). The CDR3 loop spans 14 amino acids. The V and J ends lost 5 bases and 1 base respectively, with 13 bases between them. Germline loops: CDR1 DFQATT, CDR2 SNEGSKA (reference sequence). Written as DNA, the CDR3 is TGCAGTGCTCCCCTCCGGGGCCGCACAGATACGCAGTATTTT. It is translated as CSAPLRGRTDTQYF.

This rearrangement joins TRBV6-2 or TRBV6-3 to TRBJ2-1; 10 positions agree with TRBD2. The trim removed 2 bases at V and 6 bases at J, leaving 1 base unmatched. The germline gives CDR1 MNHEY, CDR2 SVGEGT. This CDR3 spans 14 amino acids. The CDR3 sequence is CASSYSGGANEQFF. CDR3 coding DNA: TGTGCCAGCAGTTACAGCGGGGGGGCCAATGAGCAGTTCTTC.

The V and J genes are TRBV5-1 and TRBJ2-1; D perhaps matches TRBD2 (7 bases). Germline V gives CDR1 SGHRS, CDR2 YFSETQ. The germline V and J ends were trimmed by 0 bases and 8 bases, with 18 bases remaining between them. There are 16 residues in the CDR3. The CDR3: CASSLEGGPGVDEQFF. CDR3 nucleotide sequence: TGCGCCAGCAGCTTGGAGGGGGGGCCCGGGGTCGATGAGCAGTTCTTC.

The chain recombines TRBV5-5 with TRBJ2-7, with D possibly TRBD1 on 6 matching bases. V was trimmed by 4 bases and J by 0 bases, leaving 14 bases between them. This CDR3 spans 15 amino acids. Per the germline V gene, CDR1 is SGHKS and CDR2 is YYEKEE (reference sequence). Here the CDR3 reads CASSPTGASSYEQYV. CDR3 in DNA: TGTGCCAGCAGCCCGACAGGCGCGTCCTCCTACGAGCAGTACGTC.

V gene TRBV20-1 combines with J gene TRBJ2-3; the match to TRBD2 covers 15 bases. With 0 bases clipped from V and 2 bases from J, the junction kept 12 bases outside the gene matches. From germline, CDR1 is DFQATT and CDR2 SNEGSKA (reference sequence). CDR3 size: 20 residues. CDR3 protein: CSAREPGLAGGSANTDTQYF. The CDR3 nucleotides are TGCAGTGCTAGAGAACCGGGACTAGCGGGGGGCTCCGCAAACACAGATACGCAGTATTTT.

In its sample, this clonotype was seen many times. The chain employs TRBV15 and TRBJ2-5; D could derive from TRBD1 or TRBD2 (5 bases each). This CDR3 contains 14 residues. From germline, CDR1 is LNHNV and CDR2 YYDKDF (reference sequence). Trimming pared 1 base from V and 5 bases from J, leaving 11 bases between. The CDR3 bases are TGTGCCACCAGCAGAGCCATGTGGGGGGAGACCCAGTACTTC. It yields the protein CATSRAMWGETQYF.